This entry describes one TCR beta chain. Its antigen is still unknown. This sample is drawn from a study of T cells after yellow fever vaccination. Study results and limitations: Booster sampling recovered most clones from primary vaccination (under 98% CD4, 80% to 90% CD8). Abundant clonotypes from the bulk population could get into FACS-sorted repertoires as contaminants. It was a small share of clonotypes that appeared in both CD4 and CD8 compartments.

Template switching by 5'RACE produced TCR cDNA, adding a universal primer site and UMIs. One entry per CDR3 protein, called by TCRdb with MiXCR from the 5' RACE reads. The profile shows about 350,000 distinct CDR3 sequences, 8.1% of them singletons. The V gene end was trimmed by 5 bases and the J gene end by 9 bases; junction bases not matched to a gene: 5. This CDR3 is 13 amino acids long. Germline CDR1 DFQATT, CDR2 SNEGSKA (reference sequence). The sample was PBMCs, taken more than 35 days after the first yellow fever vaccination. The chain couples TRBV20-1 to TRBJ2-1; 12 bases match TRBD2. This TCR was recovered from a man between 18 and 35 years old who received the YFV17D yellow fever vaccine. The CDR3 spells CSAPGLAGSEQFF. CDR3 bases: TGCAGTGCTCCAGGACTAGCGGGGAGTGAGCAGTTCTTC.